Listed here are 30 T cell receptor beta chains from one sample, sequenced in a study of cytomegalovirus exposure and HLA in healthy donors. The PCR ran on 60 Vbeta and 13 Jbeta primers. Profiled with immunoSEQ multiplex PCR; TCRdb holds only in-frame clones, not every one. The table lists about 170,000 clones, over 60% of them singletons. Sequencing was performed on PBMCs. The receptors were gathered from a girl aged 10 to 17 in good health and CMV-seronegative.

The rearrangement joins TRBV6-6 to TRBJ1-2; 10 bases match TRBD1. The CDR3 runs to 13 residues. The germline gives CDR1 MNHNY, CDR2 SVGAGI (reference sequence). Unmatched junction bases numbered 4, after V lost 7 bases and J lost 5 bases. CDR3: CASKDRGSYGYTF. CDR3 DNA: TGTGCCAGCAAGGACAGGGGGTCTTATGGCTACACCTTC.

The CDR3 DNA sequence: TGCGCCAGCAGCCCCGACATAGGTTATGGCTACACCTTC. As protein: CASSPDIGYGYTF. This chain uses TRBV5-1 with TRBJ1-2; no clear D. The germline gives CDR1 SGHRS, CDR2 YFSETQ. The CDR3 runs to 13 residues. V was cut by 4 bases and J by 5 bases, with 12 bases left in between.

The rearrangement links TRBV5-1 to TRBJ1-4; the D gene is possibly TRBD1 (5 bases). Germline V gives CDR1 SGHRS, CDR2 YFSETQ. This CDR3 is 14 amino acids long. Trimming shortened V by 3 bases and J by 10 bases, and 16 bases separated the two germline ends. CDR3 sequence reads: CASSWETGEGKLFF. CDR3 nucleotides: TGCGCCAGCAGCTGGGAGACGGGGGAAGGAAAACTGTTTTTT.

The chain links TRBV19 to TRBJ1-5, with 7 bases lining up with TRBD1. V lost 7 bases and J lost 2; bases outside the gene matches: 5. CDR3 length: 14 residues. Germline CDR1 is LNHDA and CDR2 is SQIVND (reference sequence). The CDR3 sequence: CASNFQGGNQPQHF. CDR3 DNA: TGTGCCAGTAATTTCCAGGGGGGCAATCAGCCCCAGCATTTT.

V usage is TRBV11-3 and J usage is TRBJ2-5; possibly TRBD1 for D (6 bases). The CDR3 covers 13 residues. Trimming took off 5 bases at V and 4 bases at J, with 11 bases between the two ends. Germline V gene data show CDR1 as SGHNT and CDR2 as YENEEA. CDR3 residues: CASSQGLGETQYF. DNA for the CDR3: TGTGCCAGCAGCCAGGGGCTCGGAGAGACCCAGTACTTC.

V and J are TRBV4-1 and TRBJ2-2; D might be TRBD2 (5 bases). The V gene's germline CDR1 is MGHRA and CDR2 YSYEKL. The CDR3 has 18 residues. V was cut by 0 bases and J by 0 bases, with 14 bases left in between. The CDR3 nucleotides read TGCGCCAGCAGCCAAGATAAGGAGGAGACCTCGAACACCGGGGAGCTGTTTTTT. It specifies CASSQDKEETSNTGELFF.

The chain uses TRBV25-1 and TRBJ2-2, with 14 bases matching TRBD2. The trim removed 4 bases at V and 6 bases at J, leaving 1 base unmatched. CDR1 and CDR2 (germline): MGHDK, SYGVNS. The CDR3 has 15 residues. Written as DNA, the CDR3 is TGTGCCAGCAGTGTGACTAGCGGGGGGGCCGGGGAGCTGTTTTTT. Translated: CASSVTSGGAGELFF.

This clone showed up just a few times. The V and J genes are TRBV27 and TRBJ1-6; maybe TRBD1 (5 bases). This CDR3 has 14 residues. Trimming took 4 bases from V and 6 from J, leaving 10 bases between them. Germline V gene sequence: CDR1 MNHEY, CDR2 SMNVEV (reference sequence). The CDR3: CASSSGRVNSPLHF. Written as DNA, the CDR3 is TGTGCCAGCAGTTCCGGCAGGGTTAATTCACCCCTCCACTTT.

The chain employs TRBV5-1 and TRBJ1-2; 11 bases fit TRBD1. CDR3 length: 17 amino acids. V dropped 0 bases and J dropped 7; count of bases not matched to a gene: 11. Germline V gives CDR1 SGHRS, CDR2 YFSETQ. For the CDR3, the DNA is TGCGCCAGCAGCTTGGCTGGACAGGGGGCGTCGCAGGGTGGCTACACCTTC. Amino acids: CASSLAGQGASQGGYTF.

The chain recombines TRBV5-1 with TRBJ2-7; 9 nucleotides line up with TRBD1. The CDR3 totals 15 residues. V lost 4 bases to trimming and J lost 5 bases; unmatched junction nucleotides: 10. Germline CDR1 reads SGHRS; CDR2 reads YFSETQ. CDR3 DNA sequence: TGCGCCAGCAGCCATCCGGGGACAGGGATCCACGAGCAGTACTTC. It codes for CASSHPGTGIHEQYF.

In DNA form, the CDR3 reads TGTGCCAGCAGCTCCCCGGGGAAGAGCTATGGCTACACCTTC. Its translation is CASSSPGKSYGYTF. This chain joins TRBV7-2 and TRBJ1-2, with D uncertain. The germline V gene encodes CDR1 SGHTA and CDR2 FQGNSA. The CDR3 has 14 amino acids. The germline V and J ends were trimmed by 4 bases and 4 bases, with 13 bases remaining between them.

The chain has TRBV12-5 and TRBJ1-4; D is possibly TRBD1 (6 bases). The length of the CDR3 is 15 residues. Trimming took off 1 base at V and 8 bases at J, with 14 bases between the two ends. Germline CDR1 is LGHNT and CDR2 is FRNRAP. The CDR3 sequence is CASGLGTVLGEKLFF. The CDR3 nucleotides are TGTGCTAGTGGTTTGGGGACAGTACTAGGGGAAAAACTGTTTTTT.

The V call is TRBV4-1, the J call TRBJ2-3; 8 nucleotides agree with TRBD2. The junction had 10 bases not matched to a gene; V was cut back by 0 bases and J by 5 bases. The CDR3 extends over 17 amino acids. The germline V gene has CDR1 MGHRA and CDR2 YSYEKL. CDR3 coding DNA: TGCGCCAGCAGCCAAGATGCTGCGGGGGGCTGGGGAGATACGCAGTATTTT. This encodes CASSQDAAGGWGDTQYF.

The chain links TRBV7-8 to TRBJ2-7, with 10 nucleotides matching TRBD2. The trim removed 0 bases at V and 1 base at J, leaving 9 bases unmatched. CDR1 is SGHVS and CDR2 is FQNEAQ in the germline V gene. The CDR3 spans 18 residues. The CDR3 DNA follows: TGTGCCAGCAGCTTAGCGCTCTCTAGCGGGGGCGATTCCTACGAGCAGTACTTC. Translated: CASSLALSSGGDSYEQYF.

The genes are TRBV19 and TRBJ2-2; 12 bases are a match to TRBD2. Per germline, CDR1 LNHDA and CDR2 SQIVND (reference sequence). J gave up 0 bases and V 7 bases, and 6 bases lay outside the gene matches. The CDR3 is 17 amino acids. The DNA of the CDR3 is TGTGCCAGTACCATAAGGACTAGCGGGACGAACACCGGGGAGCTGTTTTTT. Amino acids: CASTIRTSGTNTGELFF.

In its sample, this clone was seen a few times. The genes are TRBV7-9 and TRBJ2-3, with D hard to call. The germline V and J ends were trimmed by 3 bases and 5 bases, with 12 bases remaining between them. From germline, CDR1 is SEHNR and CDR2 FQNEAQ (reference sequence). CDR3 length equals 14 residues. CDR3 sequence reads: CASSFGTLGDTQYF. DNA for the CDR3: TGTGCCAGCAGCTTCGGAACCCTAGGAGATACGCAGTATTTT.

V is TRBV4-1 and J is TRBJ2-7, with D uncertain. This CDR3 has 13 residues. The germline V gene has CDR1 MGHRA and CDR2 YSYEKL. Trimming cost V 0 bases and J 3 bases, with 6 bases left between them. The CDR3 DNA follows: TGCGCCAGCAGCCAAGATCCCGTCTACGAGCAGTACTTC. It encodes CASSQDPVYEQYF.

The genes are TRBV9 and TRBJ2-7; 7 bases line up with TRBD2. The CDR3 covers 19 residues. The V segment lost 5 bases and the J segment 1 base; nucleotides outside the gene matches: 21. Germline V gives CDR1 SGDLS, CDR2 YYNGEE. In DNA, the CDR3 is TGTGCCAGCAGTGCTAAGTTAGGGCTAGCGGTACTGTCTTCCTACGAGCAGTACTTC. As protein: CASSAKLGLAVLSSYEQYF.

V gene TRBV19 combines with J gene TRBJ1-1, with D maybe TRBD1 (6 bases). V shed 3 bases and J shed 1 base, with 12 bases lying between them. Germline-derived CDR1 and CDR2 are LNHDA and SQIVND (reference sequence). The CDR3 has 15 amino acids. CDR3 nucleotides: TGTGCCAGTAGTATTACAGGGATTGGGAACACTGAAGCTTTCTTT. Its translation is CASSITGIGNTEAFF.

The sample holds a few counts of this clone. The CDR3 protein is CASSSHRVYEQYF. The CDR3, as DNA: TGTGCCAGCAGCTCCCACAGGGTCTACGAGCAGTACTTC. The chain recombines TRBV11-2 with TRBJ2-7; a possible D gene is TRBD1 (6 bases). V was cut by 4 bases and J by 3 bases, with 10 bases left in between. The germline gives CDR1 SGHAT, CDR2 FQNNGV. The CDR3 length is 13 residues.

The CDR3 coding sequence is TGTGCCAGCAAACCCGTACAGGGGTCGTTAAAAAATGAGCAGTTCTTC. Encoded protein: CASKPVQGSLKNEQFF. The chain uses TRBV6-6 and TRBJ2-1; TRBD1 matches at 7 bases. This CDR3 is built from 16 residues. The trim removed 7 bases at V and 7 bases at J, leaving 16 bases unmatched. CDR1 and CDR2 from the germline V gene are MNHNY and SVGAGI (reference sequence).

This chain links TRBV29-1 with TRBJ1-1, with D possibly being TRBD1 (6 bases). Germline-derived CDR1 and CDR2 are SQVTM and ANQGSEA. The length of the CDR3 is 14 residues. V was shortened by 4 bases and J by 1 base, with 13 bases between the two germline ends. CDR3 in DNA: TGCAGCGTTGCTGGGGGCGGAAGGAACACTGAAGCTTTCTTT. This translates into CSVAGGGRNTEAFF.

This clone was detected only a few times. V and J are TRBV5-4 and TRBJ1-5, with D hard to call. V lost 5 bases to trimming and J lost 4 bases, with 7 bases between them. CDR3 length equals 12 residues. In germline, CDR1 is SGHNT, CDR2 YYREEE (reference sequence). CDR3 bases: TGTGCCAGCAGTAACGGGAATCAGCCCCAGCATTTT. Translating it yields CASSNGNQPQHF.

A single count supports this clone. This chain connects TRBV29-1 to TRBJ2-3, with TRBD1 matching over 12 bases. Germline V gene lookup returns CDR1 SQVTM and CDR2 ANQGSEA. This CDR3 is built from 15 residues. Unmatched junction bases numbered 9, after V lost 5 bases and J lost 6 bases. The CDR3 loop reads CSVTGTGGPRDTQYF. The DNA for the CDR3 is TGCAGCGTTACCGGGACAGGGGGCCCGCGGGATACGCAGTATTTT.

This clone has only one observation. The chain has TRBV7-6 and TRBJ2-5, with 8 bases aligning to TRBD1. With 2 bases clipped from V and 4 bases from J, the junction kept 6 bases outside the gene matches. In germline, CDR1 is SGHVS, CDR2 FNYEAQ. The CDR3 length is 15 residues. CDR3 loop: CASSLTGGRRETQYF. The CDR3 DNA reads as TGTGCCAGCAGCTTAACAGGGGGTCGTAGAGAGACCCAGTACTTC.

The gene calls are TRBV6-5 and TRBJ2-1; 8 positions match TRBD2. V dropped 5 bases and J dropped 8; count of bases not matched to a gene: 5. Germline CDR1 and CDR2: MNHEY and SVGAGI. This CDR3 region has 13 residues. In DNA, the CDR3 is TGTGCCAGCAGTCCGGGGGGGCCCTATGAGCAGTTCTTC. Its translation: CASSPGGPYEQFF.

The chain couples TRBV19 to TRBJ1-5; D may be TRBD1 (5 bases). V lost 5 bases and J lost 4, with 15 bases in between. CDR3 length equals 15 residues. The germline gives CDR1 LNHDA, CDR2 SQIVND (reference sequence). The CDR3: CASSPTVGGNQPQHF. CDR3 coding DNA: TGTGCCAGTAGTCCCACCGTGGGGGGGAATCAGCCCCAGCATTTT.

The chain uses TRBV27 and TRBJ2-5, with 7 bases lining up with TRBD1. Germline V lookup: CDR1 MNHEY, CDR2 SMNVEV (reference sequence). This CDR3 is built from 13 residues. Unmatched junction bases numbered 2, after V lost 4 bases and J lost 3 bases. The DNA of the CDR3 is TGTGCCAGCAGTTCTGGGACAGAAGAGACCCAGTACTTC. Its translation: CASSSGTEETQYF.

This clone has only a few counts. As DNA, the CDR3 is TGCGCCAGCAGCCAAGGGACAGGGGGGGCTGTCGAGCAGTACTTC. Its translation: CASSQGTGGAVEQYF. The rearrangement uses TRBV4-1 and TRBJ2-7, with 10 bases lining up with TRBD1. Germline V lookup: CDR1 MGHRA, CDR2 YSYEKL. V was clipped by 1 base and J by 6 bases; unmatched bases: 6. The CDR3 covers 15 residues.

V gene TRBV5-1 combines with J gene TRBJ1-2; D unclear. V was clipped by 1 base and J by 6 bases, with 10 bases between them. Germline V gives CDR1 SGHRS, CDR2 YFSETQ. The CDR3 contains 13 residues. The CDR3 nucleotides are TGCGCCAGCAGCTTGATATCTACTAATGGCTACACCTTC. This gives the protein CASSLISTNGYTF.